This T cell receptor beta chain was recorded in a study of spatial heterogeneity in lung cancer. In the study overall: The study sequenced follow-up PBMC samples when they were available, at a median of approximately two years after resection. A consistent excess of beta-chain over alpha-chain sequences was detected.

This clonotype was detected a few times. One entry per CDR3 protein, called by TCRdb with MiXCR from the 5' RACE reads. Of roughly 72,000 distinct CDR3 sequences listed, approximately 8.9% were seen once; the top ten hold under 2.5%. Documented time point: blood at routine non-recurrence follow-up after resection. Unsorted samples of tumor, nontumor lung or frozen PBMC had their whole RNA sequenced. The source was PBMCs, collected at follow-up. This TCR was recovered from a female donor with early-stage non-small cell lung cancer.

CDR3 region: CASSFLASTGGNIQYF. The CDR3 nucleotides read TGCGCCAGCAGCTTCTTAGCCTCAACCGGAGGAAACATTCAGTACTTC. The J gene is TRBJ2-4, the V gene TRBV5-1; TRBD2 might be the D (5 bases). The CDR3 sequence is 16 residues long. Trimming took off 2 bases at V and 6 bases at J, with 18 bases between the two ends. Germline CDR1 is SGHRS and CDR2 is YFSETQ.